This record concerns one T cell receptor (beta chain) sequence. As the sequencing template, cDNA was produced by extracting RNA and reverse transcribing it. Clones were sequenced by immunoSEQ multiplex PCR, and TCRdb holds only the in-frame ones, with some missing. The repertoire holds approximately 150,000 clones, with about 86% as singletons. Stated treatment: oral pan-JAK inhibitor, 5-10 mg twice daily. Researchers took lesional scalp punch biopsies and peripheral blood from people who were alopecia areata patients. The data stem from a study of CD8+ T cells in alopecia areata. This clonotype originated in a human donor with alopecia areata. This material consisted of CD8+ T cells sorted from blood, taken at week 4, from a patient treated with tofacitinib.

The CDR3 sequence is CASSAPRDGHYEQYF. As DNA, the CDR3 is TGTGCCAGCAGTGCGCCCAGGGACGGACACTACGAGCAGTACTTC. The chain couples TRBV25-1 to TRBJ2-7, with D perhaps assigned TRBD1 or TRBD2 (5 bases each). This CDR3 has 15 residues. V gave up 4 bases and J gave up 3 bases, with 16 bases separating them. The germline V gene encodes CDR1 MGHDK and CDR2 SYGVNS.